This T cell receptor beta chain was sequenced in a study of a mutant IDH1 vaccine in newly diagnosed glioma. Turning to the study itself: All eight of the vaccinations patients received fell in weeks 1, 3, 5, 7, 11, 15, 19 and 23. Once 4-6 weeks had passed after radiotherapy alone, vaccination started, or it started with temozolomide cycles. Patients under treatment included around 60% males and 37.5% females and had a mean age of around 40 years. Earlier treatment was radiotherapy, temozolomide, or both, with most getting both.

Using immunoSEQ multiplex PCR, the repertoire was profiled, and TCRdb retains in-frame clones only, with some absent. The table has roughly 22,000 clones, roughly nine tenths seen once; the top ten hold 5.7%. Of note for this clone: Its cognate antigen is unknown.

The germline CDR1 and CDR2 sequences are WNHNN and SYGVQD (reference sequence). After removal of 2 bases from V and 8 bases from J, the junction contained 2 bases not matched to a gene. The CDR3 runs 13 residues. Regarding time point: week 11, during vaccination. It was 300 ug of mutant IDH1 20-mer peptide that made up each vaccine dose, given with topical imiquimod. The chain has TRBV10-1 and TRBJ1-2; 10 positions agree with TRBD1. The sequenced sample was PBMCs, obtained from a glioma patient whose treatment included an IDH1 peptide vaccine. The TCR comes from a woman aged 40-49 years with glioma. The chain's CDR3 is CASSERTGGGYTF. CDR3 in DNA: TGCGCCAGCAGTGAGAGGACAGGGGGGGGCTACACCTTC.